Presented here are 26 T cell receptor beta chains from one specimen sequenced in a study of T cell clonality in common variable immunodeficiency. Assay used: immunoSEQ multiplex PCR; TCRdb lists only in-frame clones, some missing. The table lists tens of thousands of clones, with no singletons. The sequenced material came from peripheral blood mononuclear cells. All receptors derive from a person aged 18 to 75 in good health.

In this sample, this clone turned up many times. The chain's CDR3 is CSAGGGGDYNEQFF. The part of the CDR3 DNA that was read is TGCAGTGCTGGAGGCGGGGGGGACTACAATGAG. V is TRBV20-1 and J is TRBJ2-1, with TRBD2 matching over 9 bases. Read coverage stops 3 residues before the CDR3 terminus; the germline J gene supplies the remainder. The length of the CDR3 is 14 residues. The trim removed 5 bases at V and 3 bases at J, leaving 5 bases unmatched. CDR1 is DFQATT and CDR2 is SNEGSKA in the germline V gene (reference sequence).

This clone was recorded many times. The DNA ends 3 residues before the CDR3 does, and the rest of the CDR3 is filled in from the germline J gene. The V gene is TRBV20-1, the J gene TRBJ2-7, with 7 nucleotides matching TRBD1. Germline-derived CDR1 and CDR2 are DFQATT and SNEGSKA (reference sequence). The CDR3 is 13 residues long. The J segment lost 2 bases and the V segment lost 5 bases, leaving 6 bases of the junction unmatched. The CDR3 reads CSASGTEPYEQYF. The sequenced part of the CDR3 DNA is TGCAGTGCTTCCGGGACAGAGCCCTACGAG.

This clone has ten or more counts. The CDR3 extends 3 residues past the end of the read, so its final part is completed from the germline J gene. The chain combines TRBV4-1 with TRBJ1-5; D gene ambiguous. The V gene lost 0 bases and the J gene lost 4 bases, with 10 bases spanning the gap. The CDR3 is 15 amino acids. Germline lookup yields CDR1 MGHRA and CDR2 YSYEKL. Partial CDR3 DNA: TGCGCCAGCAGCCAAGAGATCGCCAGGAATCAGCCC. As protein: CASSQEIARNQP. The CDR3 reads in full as CASSQEIARNQPQHF.

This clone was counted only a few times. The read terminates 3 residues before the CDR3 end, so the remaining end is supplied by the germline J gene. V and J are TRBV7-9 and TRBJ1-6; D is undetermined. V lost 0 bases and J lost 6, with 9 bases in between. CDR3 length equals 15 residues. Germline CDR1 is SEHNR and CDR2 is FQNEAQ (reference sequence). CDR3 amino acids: CASSLAVRVNSPLHF. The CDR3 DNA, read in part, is TGTGCCAGCAGCTTAGCGGTCAGAGTTAATTCACCC.

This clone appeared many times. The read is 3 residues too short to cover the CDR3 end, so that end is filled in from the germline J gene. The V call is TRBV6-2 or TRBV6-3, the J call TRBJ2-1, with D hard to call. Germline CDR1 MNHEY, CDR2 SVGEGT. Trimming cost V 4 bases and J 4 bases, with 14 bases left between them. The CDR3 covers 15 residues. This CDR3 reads CASSSLQPIYNEQFF. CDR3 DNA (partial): TGTGCCAGCAGTTCACTACAACCGATTTACAATGAG.

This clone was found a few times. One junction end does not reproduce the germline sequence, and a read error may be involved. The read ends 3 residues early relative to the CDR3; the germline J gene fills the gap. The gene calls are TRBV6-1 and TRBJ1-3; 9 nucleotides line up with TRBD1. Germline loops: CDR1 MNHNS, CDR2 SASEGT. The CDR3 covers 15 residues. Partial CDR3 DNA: TGTGCCAGCCGTGAAGGGACAGGGACTGGAAACACA. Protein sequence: CASREGTGTGNT. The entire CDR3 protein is CASREGTGTGNTIYF.

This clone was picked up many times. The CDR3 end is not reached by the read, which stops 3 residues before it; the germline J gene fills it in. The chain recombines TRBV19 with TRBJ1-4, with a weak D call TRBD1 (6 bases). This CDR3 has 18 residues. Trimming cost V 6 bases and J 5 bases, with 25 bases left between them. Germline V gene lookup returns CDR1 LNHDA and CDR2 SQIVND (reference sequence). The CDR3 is CASSISRDKKPRNEKLFF. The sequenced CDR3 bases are TGTGCCAGTAGCATCTCCCGGGACAAAAAACCCCGAAATGAAAAA.

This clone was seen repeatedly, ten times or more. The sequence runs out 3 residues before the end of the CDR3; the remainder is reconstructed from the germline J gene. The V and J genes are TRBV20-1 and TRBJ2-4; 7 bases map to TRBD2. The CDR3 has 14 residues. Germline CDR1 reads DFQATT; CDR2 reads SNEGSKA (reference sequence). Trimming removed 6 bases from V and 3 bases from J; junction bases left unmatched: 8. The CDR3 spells CSAAAGGGKNIQYF. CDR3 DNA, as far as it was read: TGCAGTGCGGCAGCGGGCGGGGGCAAAAACATT.

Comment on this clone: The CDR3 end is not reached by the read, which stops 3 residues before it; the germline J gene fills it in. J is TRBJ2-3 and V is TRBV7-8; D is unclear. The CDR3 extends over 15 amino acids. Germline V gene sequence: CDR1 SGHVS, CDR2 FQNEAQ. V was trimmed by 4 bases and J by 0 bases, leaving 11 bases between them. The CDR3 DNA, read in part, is TGTGCCAGCAGCTCTTCAGGTGCTAGCACAGATACG. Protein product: CASSSSGASTDT. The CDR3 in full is CASSSSGASTDTQYF. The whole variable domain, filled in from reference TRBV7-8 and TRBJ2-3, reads GAGVSQSPRYKVAKRGQDVALRCDPISGHVSLFWYQQALGQGPEFLTYFQNEAQLDKSGLPSDRFFAERPEGSVSTLKIQRTQQEDSAVYLCASSSSGASTDTQYFGPGTRLTVL.

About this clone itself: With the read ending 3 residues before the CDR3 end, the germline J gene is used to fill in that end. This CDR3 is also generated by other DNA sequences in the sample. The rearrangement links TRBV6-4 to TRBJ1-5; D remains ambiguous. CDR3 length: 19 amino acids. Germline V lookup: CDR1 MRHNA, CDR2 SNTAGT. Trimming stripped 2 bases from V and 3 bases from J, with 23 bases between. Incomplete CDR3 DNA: TGTGCCAGCAGTGACAGGCCAGGAGGTTCGCAGAGGTACAATCAGCCC. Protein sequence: CASSDRPGGSQRYNQP. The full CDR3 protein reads CASSDRPGGSQRYNQPQHF.

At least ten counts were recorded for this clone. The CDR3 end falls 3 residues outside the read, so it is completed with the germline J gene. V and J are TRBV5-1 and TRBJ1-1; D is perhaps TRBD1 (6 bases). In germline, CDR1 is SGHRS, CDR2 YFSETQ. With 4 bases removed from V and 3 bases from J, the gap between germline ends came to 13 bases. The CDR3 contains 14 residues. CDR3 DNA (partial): TGCGCCAGCAGCCCGTGGACAGATCACACTGAA. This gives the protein CASSPWTDHTE. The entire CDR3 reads CASSPWTDHTEAFF.

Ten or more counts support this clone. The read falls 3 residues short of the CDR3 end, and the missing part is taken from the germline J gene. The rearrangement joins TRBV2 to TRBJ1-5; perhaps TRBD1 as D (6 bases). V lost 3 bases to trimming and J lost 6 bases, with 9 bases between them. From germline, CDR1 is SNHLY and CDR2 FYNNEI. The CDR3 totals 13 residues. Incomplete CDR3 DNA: TGTGCCAGCAGTGATACAGGGCCTCAGCCC. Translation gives CASSDTGPQP. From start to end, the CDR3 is CASSDTGPQPQHF.

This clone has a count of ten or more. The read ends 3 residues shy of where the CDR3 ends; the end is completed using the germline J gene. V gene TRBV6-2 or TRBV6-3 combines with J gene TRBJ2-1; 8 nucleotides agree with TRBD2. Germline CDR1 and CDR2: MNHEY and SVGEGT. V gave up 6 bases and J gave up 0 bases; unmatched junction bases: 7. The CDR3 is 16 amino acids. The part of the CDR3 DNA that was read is TGTGCCAGCAGAGGAGAGCGGGGGATCTCCTACAATGAG. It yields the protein CASRGERGISYNE. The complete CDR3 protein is CASRGERGISYNEQFF.

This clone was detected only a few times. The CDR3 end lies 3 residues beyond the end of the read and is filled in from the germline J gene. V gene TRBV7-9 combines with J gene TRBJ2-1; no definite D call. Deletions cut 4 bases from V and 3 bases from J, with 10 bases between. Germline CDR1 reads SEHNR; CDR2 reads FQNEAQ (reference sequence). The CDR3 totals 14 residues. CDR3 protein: CASSSRSRYNEQFF. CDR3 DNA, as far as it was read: TGTGCCAGCAGCTCCCGAAGCCGCTACAATGAG. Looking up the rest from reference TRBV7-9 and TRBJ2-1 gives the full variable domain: DTGVSQNPRHKITKRGQNVTFRCDPISEHNRLYWYRQTLGQGPEFLTYFQNEAQLEKSRLLSDRFSAERPKGSFSTLEIQRTEQGDSAMYLCASSSRSRYNEQFFGPGTRLTVL.

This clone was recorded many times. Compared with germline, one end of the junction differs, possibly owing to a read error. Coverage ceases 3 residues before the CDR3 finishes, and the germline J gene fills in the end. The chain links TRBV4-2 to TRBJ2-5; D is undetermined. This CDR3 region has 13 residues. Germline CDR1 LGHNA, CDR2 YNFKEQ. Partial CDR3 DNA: TGCGCCAGCAGCCAAGAGCGCAAAGAGACC. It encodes CASSQERKET. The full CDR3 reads CASSQERKETQYF.

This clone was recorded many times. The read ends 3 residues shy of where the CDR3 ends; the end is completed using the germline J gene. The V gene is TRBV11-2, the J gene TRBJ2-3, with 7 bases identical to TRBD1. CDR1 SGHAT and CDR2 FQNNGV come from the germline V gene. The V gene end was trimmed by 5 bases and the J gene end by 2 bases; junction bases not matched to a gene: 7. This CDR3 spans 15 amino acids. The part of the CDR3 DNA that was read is TGTGCCAGCAGCCACCGACAGGGAGTCACAGATACG. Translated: CASSHRQGVTDT. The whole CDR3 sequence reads CASSHRQGVTDTQYF.

The CDR3: CASSYGASRGWGPYTF. The sequenced part of the CDR3 DNA is TGTGCCAGCAGTTACGGGGCGAGCAGGGGATGGGGCCCC. This rearrangement joins TRBV6-2 or TRBV6-3 to TRBJ1-2, with D possibly being TRBD1 (6 bases). The read terminates 3 residues before the CDR3 end, so the remaining end is supplied by the germline J gene. Looked up from germline, CDR1 is MNHEY and CDR2 is SVGEGT. CDR3 length: 16 amino acids.

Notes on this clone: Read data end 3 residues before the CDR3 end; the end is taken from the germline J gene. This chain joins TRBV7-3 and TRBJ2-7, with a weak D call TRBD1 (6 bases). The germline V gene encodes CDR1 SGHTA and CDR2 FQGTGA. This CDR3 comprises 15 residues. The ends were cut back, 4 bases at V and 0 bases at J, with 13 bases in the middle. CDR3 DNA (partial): TGTGCCAGCAGCTCAGGGGAAGGGGGCTCCTACGAG. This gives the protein CASSSGEGGSYE. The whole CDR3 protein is CASSSGEGGSYEQYF.

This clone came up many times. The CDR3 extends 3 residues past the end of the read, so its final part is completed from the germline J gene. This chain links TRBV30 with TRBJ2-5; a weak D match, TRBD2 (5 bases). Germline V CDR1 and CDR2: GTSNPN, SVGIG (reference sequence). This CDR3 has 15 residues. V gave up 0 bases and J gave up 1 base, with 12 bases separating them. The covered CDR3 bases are TGTGCCTGGAGTGTACAGAGCGGAAGCCAAGAGACC. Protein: CAWSVQSGSQET. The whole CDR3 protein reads CAWSVQSGSQETQYF.

CDR3 amino acids: CASRSSGGTLEQFF. Incomplete CDR3 DNA: TGTGCCAGCAGGTCTAGCGGGGGGACCCTTGAG. The rearrangement uses TRBV2 and TRBJ2-1; 11 bases are shared with TRBD2. The sequenced fragment ends 3 residues before the CDR3 boundary, so the rest is inferred from the germline J gene. The CDR3 totals 14 residues. The V gene's germline CDR1 is SNHLY and CDR2 FYNNEI. V was clipped by 6 bases and J by 9 bases; unmatched bases: 7.

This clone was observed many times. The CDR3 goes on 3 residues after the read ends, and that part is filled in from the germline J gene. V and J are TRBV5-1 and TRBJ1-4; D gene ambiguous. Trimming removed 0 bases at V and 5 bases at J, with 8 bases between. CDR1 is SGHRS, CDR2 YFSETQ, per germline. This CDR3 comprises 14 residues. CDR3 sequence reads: CASSLVAENEKLFF. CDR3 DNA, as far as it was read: TGCGCCAGCAGCTTGGTGGCGGAGAATGAAAAA.

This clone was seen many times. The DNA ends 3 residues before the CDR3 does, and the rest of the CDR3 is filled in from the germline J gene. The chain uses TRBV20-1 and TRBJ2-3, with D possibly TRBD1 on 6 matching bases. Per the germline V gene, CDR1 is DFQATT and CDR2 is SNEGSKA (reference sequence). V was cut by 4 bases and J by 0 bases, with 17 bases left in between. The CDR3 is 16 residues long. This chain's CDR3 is CSATGYPGQSTDTQYF. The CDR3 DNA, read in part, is TGCAGTGCTACCGGTTACCCGGGACAAAGCACAGATACG.

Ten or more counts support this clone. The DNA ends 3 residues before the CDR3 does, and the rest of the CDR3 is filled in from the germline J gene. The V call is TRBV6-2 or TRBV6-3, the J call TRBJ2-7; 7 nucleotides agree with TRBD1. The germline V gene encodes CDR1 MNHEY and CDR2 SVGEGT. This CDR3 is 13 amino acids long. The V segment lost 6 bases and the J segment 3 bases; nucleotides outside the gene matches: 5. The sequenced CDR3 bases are TGTGCCAGCAGCAAACAGGGGTACTACGAG. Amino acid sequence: CASSKQGYYE. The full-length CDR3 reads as CASSKQGYYEQYF.

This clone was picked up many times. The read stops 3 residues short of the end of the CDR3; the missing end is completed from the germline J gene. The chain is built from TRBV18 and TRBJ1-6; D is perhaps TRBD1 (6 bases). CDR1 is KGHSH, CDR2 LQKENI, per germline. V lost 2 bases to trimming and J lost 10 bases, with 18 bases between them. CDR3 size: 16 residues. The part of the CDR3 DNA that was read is TGTGCCAGCTCACCAGTTCAGGGGTCTTTGGGATCACCC. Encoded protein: CASSPVQGSLGSP. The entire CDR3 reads CASSPVQGSLGSPLHF.

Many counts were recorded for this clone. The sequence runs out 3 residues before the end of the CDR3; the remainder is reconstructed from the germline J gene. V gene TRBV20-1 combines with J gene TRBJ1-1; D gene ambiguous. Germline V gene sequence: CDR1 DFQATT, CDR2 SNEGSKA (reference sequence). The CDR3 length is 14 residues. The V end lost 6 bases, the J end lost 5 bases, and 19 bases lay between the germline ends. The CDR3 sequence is CSACLFSAATEAFF. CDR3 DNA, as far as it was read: TGCAGTGCCTGCCTTTTCTCCGCGGCTACTGAA.

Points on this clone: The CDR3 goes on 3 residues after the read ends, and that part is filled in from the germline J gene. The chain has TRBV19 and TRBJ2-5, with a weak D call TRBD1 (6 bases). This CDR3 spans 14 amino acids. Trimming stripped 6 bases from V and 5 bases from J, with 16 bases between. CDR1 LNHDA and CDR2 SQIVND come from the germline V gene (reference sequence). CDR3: CASSDLQGTETQYF. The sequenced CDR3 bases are TGTGCCAGTAGCGACCTCCAGGGGACGGAGACC. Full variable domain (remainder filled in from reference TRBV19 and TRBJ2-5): DGGITQSPKYLFRKEGQNVTLSCEQNLNHDAMYWYRQDPGQGLRLIYYSQIVNDFQKGDIAEGYSVSREKKESFPLTVTSAQKNPTAFYLCASSDLQGTETQYFGPGTRLLVL.